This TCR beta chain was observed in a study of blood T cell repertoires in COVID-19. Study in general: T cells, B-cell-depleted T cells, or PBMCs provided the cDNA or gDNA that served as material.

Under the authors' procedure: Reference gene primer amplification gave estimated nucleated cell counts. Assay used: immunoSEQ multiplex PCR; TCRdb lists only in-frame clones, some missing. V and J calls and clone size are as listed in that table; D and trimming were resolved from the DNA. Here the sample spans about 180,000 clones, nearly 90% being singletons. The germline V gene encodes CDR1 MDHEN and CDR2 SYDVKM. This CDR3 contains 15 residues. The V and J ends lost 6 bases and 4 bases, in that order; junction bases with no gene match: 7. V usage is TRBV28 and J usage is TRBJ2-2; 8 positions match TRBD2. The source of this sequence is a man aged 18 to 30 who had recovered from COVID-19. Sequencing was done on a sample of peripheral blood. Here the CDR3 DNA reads TGTGCCAGCAGCAAGGGACTAGGGCCCACCGGGGAGCTGTTTTTT. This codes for CASSKGLGPTGELFF.